The rows below give T cell receptor beta chains drawn from one sample of a study of T cells in Graves' hyperthyroidism and ophthalmopathy. MiXCR was run by TCRdb on the multiplex PCR reads, yielding one entry per CDR3 protein. The data hold roughly 740,000 distinct CDR3 sequences, with around 17% observed a single time. The material sequenced was blood. The receptors stem from a man younger than 35 with Graves' hyperthyroidism. Both conserved end residues are part of each CDR3. Each record gives: V gene, CDR3 protein.

TRBV14	CASSQEPRGGNTEAFF
TRBV6-1	CASRLQGAGGVYTGELFF
TRBV2	CASSGDSNTEAFF
TRBV20-1	CSNLYELPGKNIQYF
TRBV19	CASSTTGAWGNTEAFF
TRBV19	CASRLLAGGPREQFF
TRBV30	CAWKRGILAREQYF
TRBV27	CASSLRQFVTDTQYF
TRBV30	CAWSASGYEQFF
TRBV6-1	CASSERRTSGEAFF
TRBV15	CATSRAKGFSYEQYF
TRBV6-1	CASGQIPNEQFF
TRBV29-1	CSVEAVGGVKQYF
TRBV4-1	CASSQYRSKNTEAFF
TRBV20-1	CSARDEGRRIATNIQYF
TRBV9	CASSASPEDEQFF
TRBV28	CASSLRGGVLAKNIQYF
TRBV20-1	CSADSSTDTQYF
TRBV12-3/TRBV12-4	CASRSRLANTEAFF
TRBV12-3/TRBV12-4	CASKRGQGRNQPQHF
TRBV29-1	CSVRTVMNTEAFF
TRBV3-1	CASSQRGLAYNEQFF
TRBV9	CASSPSGRPYEQYF
TRBV5-4	CASSQALAALHEQFF
TRBV28	CASSLTGQGLNEKLFF
TRBV9	CASSAGLAGGEQETQYF
TRBV28	CASSLRDRVQNEQFF
TRBV5-5	CASSFHSGQFF
TRBV20-1	CSARDSQGSQETQYF
TRBV18	CASSPNVGGTEAFF
TRBV30	CAEGAQNEQFF
TRBV18	CASSPNRNSNQPQHF
TRBV12-3/TRBV12-4	CASSPGVSYEQYF
TRBV12-3/TRBV12-4	CASSHPGQGRYEQYF
TRBV20-1	CSARGSVTDTQYF
TRBV9	CASSAYGTSGLNEQFF
TRBV19	CASSFRPGTGLVTEAFF
TRBV7-2	CASARLKGSGTDTQYF
TRBV11-3	CASSWGRLGNEQFF
TRBV28	CASSPWGHEQFF
TRBV7-2	CASSLKGAGGYTF
TRBV28	CASSLFSAGGTGTQYF
TRBV7-2	CASSLEAPTHKFF
TRBV5-6	CASSPAAGIHSYEQYF
TRBV6-1	CASSEGGAGGVLQYF
TRBV7-2	CASSFGGSAEQFF
TRBV20-1	CSSKRTGSGYEQYF
TRBV27	CASSSSTGASYEQYF
TRBV7-9	CASSQSPPTRDLTNTQYF
TRBV19	CASRRLAEDEQFF
TRBV30	CASSRGSISETQYF
TRBV10-3	CAIRSGTGRYEQYF
TRBV12-3/TRBV12-4	CASSLVQITDTQYF
TRBV6-1	CASSEAAGADEKLFF
TRBV28	CASSLTRPGGGLSYEQYF
TRBV30	CAWSALAGGYDEQFF
TRBV7-9	CASSLDSGQGTEAFF